This T cell receptor beta chain was identified in a study of blood T cells in healthy people across ages. It was with a sample-barcoded 5' primer and a J-beta primer mix that a second PCR of roughly 6 to 11 cycles was run. Each CDR3 protein is one row after TCRdb ran MiXCR on the 5' RACE reads. The data show approximately 900,000 distinct CDR3 sequences, 25% to 30% seen once. These data are also associated with another study on T cells of mothers and their children.

Sequenced sample: blood. The sequence derives from a woman aged 40 to 50 in good health.

The CDR3 nucleotides are TGCAGTGCTAGAGATCCTTTCACTGAAGCTTTCTTT. It translates to CSARDPFTEAFF. J is TRBJ1-1 and V is TRBV20-1, with D unresolved. Trimming removed 0 bases from V and 4 bases from J, with 6 bases in between. The germline CDR1 and CDR2 sequences are DFQATT and SNEGSKA (reference sequence). The CDR3 spans 12 residues.